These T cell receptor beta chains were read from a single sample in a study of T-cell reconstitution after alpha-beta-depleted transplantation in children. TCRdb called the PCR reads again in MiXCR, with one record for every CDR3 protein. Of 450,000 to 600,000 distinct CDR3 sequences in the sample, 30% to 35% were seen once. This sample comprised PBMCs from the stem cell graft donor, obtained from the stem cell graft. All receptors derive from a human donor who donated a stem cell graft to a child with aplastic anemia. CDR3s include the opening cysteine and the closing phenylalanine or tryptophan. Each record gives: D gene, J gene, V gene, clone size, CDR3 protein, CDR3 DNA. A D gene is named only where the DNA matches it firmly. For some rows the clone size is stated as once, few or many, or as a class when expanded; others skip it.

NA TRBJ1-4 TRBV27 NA CASRPEAGANEKLFF TGTGCCAGCAGACCCGAAGCAGGGGCTAATGAAAAACTGTTTTTT
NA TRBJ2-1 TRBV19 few CASSIVRGIGGNEQFF TGTGCCAGTAGTATAGTGAGGGGTATCGGAGGGAATGAGCAGTTCTTC
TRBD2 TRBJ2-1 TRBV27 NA CASSTASGTEQFF TGTGCCAGCAGTACGGCTAGCGGGACCGAGCAGTTCTTC
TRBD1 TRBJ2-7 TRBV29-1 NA CSVEGAGGSDYEQYF TGCAGCGTTGAAGGGGCAGGGGGCTCAGACTACGAGCAGTACTTC
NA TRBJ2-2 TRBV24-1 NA CATSDWQNTGELFF TGTGCCACCAGTGATTGGCAGAACACCGGGGAGCTGTTTTTT
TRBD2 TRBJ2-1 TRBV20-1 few CSAFRTSGSRDEQFF TGCAGTGCTTTTCGAACTAGCGGATCGAGAGATGAGCAGTTCTTC
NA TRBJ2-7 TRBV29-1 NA CSVETGTGGAYEQYF TGCAGCGTTGAAACGGGGACCGGCGGGGCATACGAGCAGTACTTC
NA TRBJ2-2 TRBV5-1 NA CASMENTGELFF TGCGCCAGCATGGAGAACACCGGGGAGCTGTTTTTT
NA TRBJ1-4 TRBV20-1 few CSADDSSTNEKLFF TGCAGTGCTGATGACTCCTCAACTAATGAAAAACTGTTTTTT
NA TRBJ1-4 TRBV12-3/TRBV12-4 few CASSLSLLGVFF TGTGCCAGCAGTTTAAGCCTCTTAGGGGTGTTTTTT
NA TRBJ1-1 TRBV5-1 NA CASSPLGGGTEAFF TGCGCCAGCAGCCCTCTGGGGGGGGGCACTGAAGCTTTCTTT
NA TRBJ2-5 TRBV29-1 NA CSVEAGGQGETQYF TGCAGCGTTGAAGCAGGGGGGCAGGGAGAGACCCAGTACTTC
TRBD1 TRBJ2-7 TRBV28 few CASSFQTGLYEQYF TGTGCCAGCAGTTTCCAGACAGGGTTATACGAGCAGTACTTC
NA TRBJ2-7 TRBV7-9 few CASSEEYEQYF TGTGCCAGCAGCGAGGAGTACGAGCAGTACTTC
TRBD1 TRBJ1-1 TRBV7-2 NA CASSPGGRGQKGTEAFF TGTGCCAGCAGCCCGGGGGGGAGGGGGCAAAAAGGCACTGAAGCTTTCTTT
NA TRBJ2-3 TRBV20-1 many CSARVGGTGRTDTQYF TGCAGTGCTAGAGTTGGGGGGACGGGGCGCACAGATACGCAGTATTTT
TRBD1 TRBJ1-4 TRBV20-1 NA CSARDRGRGGTNEKLFF TGCAGTGCTAGAGACAGGGGGCGCGGTGGAACTAATGAAAAACTGTTTTTT
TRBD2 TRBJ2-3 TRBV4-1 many CASSQGVIAGGPGDTQYF TGCGCCAGCAGCCAGGGAGTTATAGCGGGAGGGCCGGGGGATACGCAGTATTTT
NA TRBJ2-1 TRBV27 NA CASSLRDSSYNEQFF TGTGCCAGCAGTTTACGAGATTCCTCCTACAATGAGCAGTTCTTC
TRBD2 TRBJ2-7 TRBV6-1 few CASTESGRFYEQYF TGTGCCAGCACCGAGAGCGGGAGGTTCTACGAGCAGTACTTC
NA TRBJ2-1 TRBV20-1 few CSGGPKGNEQFF TGCAGTGGGGGGCCTAAGGGGAATGAGCAGTTCTTC
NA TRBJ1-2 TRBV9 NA CASSVAQNNYGYTF TGTGCCAGCAGCGTAGCCCAAAATAACTATGGCTACACCTTC
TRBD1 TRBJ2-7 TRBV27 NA CASSRQGTGYYEQYF TGTGCCAGCAGTCGTCAGGGGACAGGGTACTACGAGCAGTACTTC
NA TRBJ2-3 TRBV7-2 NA CASGTSVADTQYF TGTGCCAGCGGAACTAGTGTCGCAGATACGCAGTATTTT
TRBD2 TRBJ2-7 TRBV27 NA CASSLGGAGEQYF TGTGCCAGCAGTCTGGGAGGGGCAGGGGAGCAGTACTTC
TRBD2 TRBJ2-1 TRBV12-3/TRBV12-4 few CASSPPGGYNEQFF TGTGCCAGCAGCCCACCGGGGGGCTACAATGAGCAGTTCTTC
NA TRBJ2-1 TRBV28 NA CASSPPWERGAYNEQFF TGTGCCAGCAGTCCCCCCTGGGAAAGGGGAGCCTACAATGAGCAGTTCTTC
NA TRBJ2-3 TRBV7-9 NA CASSLGGIYTDTQYF TGTGCCAGCAGCTTAGGTGGGATATACACAGATACGCAGTATTTT
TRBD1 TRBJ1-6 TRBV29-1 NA CSVQTGANSPLHF TGCAGCGTACAGACAGGGGCGAATTCACCCCTCCACTTT
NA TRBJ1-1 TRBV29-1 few CSVYYAMNTEAFF TGCAGCGTTTATTATGCAATGAACACTGAAGCTTTCTTT
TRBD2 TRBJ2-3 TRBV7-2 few CASSPWREGRGVDTQYF TGTGCCAGCAGCCCCTGGCGGGAGGGCCGGGGTGTAGATACGCAGTATTTT
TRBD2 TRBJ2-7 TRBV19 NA CASSIDLGSGRLYF TGTGCCAGTAGTATAGATCTTGGTAGCGGGAGATTATACTTC
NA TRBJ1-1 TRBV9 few CASSVGGGEAFF TGTGCCAGCAGCGTAGGAGGGGGTGAAGCTTTCTTT
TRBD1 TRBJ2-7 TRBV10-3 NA CASRDRSSYEQYF TGTGCCAGCCGGGACAGATCTTCCTACGAGCAGTACTTC
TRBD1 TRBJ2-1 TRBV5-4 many CASTYLPGQGTDSSYNEQFF TGTGCCAGCACCTATCTCCCGGGACAGGGAACCGATAGCTCCTACAATGAGCAGTTCTTC
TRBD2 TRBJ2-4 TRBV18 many CASSPGTSGSSAKNIQYF TGTGCCAGCTCACCTGGGACTAGCGGGAGTTCTGCCAAAAACATTCAGTACTTC
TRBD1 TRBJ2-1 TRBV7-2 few CASSPGQGLSFYNEQFF TGTGCCAGCAGCCCGGGACAGGGACTATCATTCTACAATGAGCAGTTCTTC
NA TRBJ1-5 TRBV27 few CASSTTGSNQPQHF TGTGCCAGCAGTACCACAGGGTCCAATCAGCCCCAGCATTTT
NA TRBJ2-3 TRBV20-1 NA CSAEPDTTFTDTQYF TGCAGTGCTGAACCTGATACTACCTTCACAGATACGCAGTATTTT
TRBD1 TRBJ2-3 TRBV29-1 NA CSVEGRTGVGDTQYF TGCAGCGTTGAAGGGAGAACAGGGGTGGGAGATACGCAGTATTTT
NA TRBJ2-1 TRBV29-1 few CSVEVGVNEQFF TGCAGCGTTGAAGTGGGGGTCAATGAGCAGTTCTTC
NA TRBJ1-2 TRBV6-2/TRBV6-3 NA CASSLALTYGYTF TGTGCCAGCAGTCTCGCTCTCACCTATGGCTACACCTTC
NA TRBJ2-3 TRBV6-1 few CASTGEQGPTDTQYF TGTGCCAGCACGGGCGAGCAGGGACCCACAGATACGCAGTATTTT
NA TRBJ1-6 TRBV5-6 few CASSGRPVGGSPLHF TGTGCCAGCAGCGGAAGGCCAGTCGGAGGTTCACCCCTCCACTTT
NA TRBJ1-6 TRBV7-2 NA CASSLVKGVGSPLHF TGTGCCAGCAGCTTAGTGAAGGGGGTCGGTTCACCCCTCCACTTT
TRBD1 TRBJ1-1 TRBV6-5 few CASSYTGQGNTEAFF TGTGCCAGCAGTTACACAGGACAGGGGAACACTGAAGCTTTCTTT
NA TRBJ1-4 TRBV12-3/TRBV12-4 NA CASSLIATTRGEKLFF TGTGCCAGCAGTTTAATCGCGACAACTCGTGGTGAAAAACTGTTTTTT
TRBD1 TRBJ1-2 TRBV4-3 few CASSQDQSGGGYGYTF TGCGCCAGCAGCCAAGATCAGTCAGGGGGTGGTTATGGCTACACCTTC
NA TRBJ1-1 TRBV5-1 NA CASSGDGEAFF TGCGCCAGCAGCGGTGACGGGGAAGCTTTCTTT
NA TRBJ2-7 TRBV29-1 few CSFAAAPDGYEQYF TGCAGCTTCGCCGCGGCTCCCGATGGGTACGAGCAGTACTTC
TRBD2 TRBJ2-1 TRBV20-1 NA CSAESPGLAGSNEQFF TGCAGTGCAGAAAGCCCGGGACTAGCGGGCTCAAATGAGCAGTTCTTC
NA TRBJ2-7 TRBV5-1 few CASSASAGGGEQYF TGCGCCAGCTCGGCTTCTGCTGGGGGAGGCGAGCAGTACTTC
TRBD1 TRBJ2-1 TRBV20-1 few CSARRTGGDNEQFF TGCAGTGCTAGGAGGACAGGGGGGGACAATGAGCAGTTCTTC
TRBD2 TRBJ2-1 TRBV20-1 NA CSARASFGEGNNEQFF TGCAGTGCTAGAGCCTCTTTTGGGGAGGGAAATAATGAGCAGTTCTTC